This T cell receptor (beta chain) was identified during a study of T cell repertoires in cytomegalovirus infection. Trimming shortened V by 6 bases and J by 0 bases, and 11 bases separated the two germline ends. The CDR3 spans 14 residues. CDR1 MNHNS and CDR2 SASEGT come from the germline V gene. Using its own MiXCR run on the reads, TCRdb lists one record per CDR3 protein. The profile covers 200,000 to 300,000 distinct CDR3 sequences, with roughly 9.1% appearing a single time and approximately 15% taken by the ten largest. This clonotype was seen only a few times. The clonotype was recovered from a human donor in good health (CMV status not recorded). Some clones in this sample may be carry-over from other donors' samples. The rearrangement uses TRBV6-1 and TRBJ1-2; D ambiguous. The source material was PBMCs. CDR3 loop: CASRREGTNYGYTF. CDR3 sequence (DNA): TGTGCCAGCAGAAGGGAAGGGACTAACTATGGCTACACCTTC.